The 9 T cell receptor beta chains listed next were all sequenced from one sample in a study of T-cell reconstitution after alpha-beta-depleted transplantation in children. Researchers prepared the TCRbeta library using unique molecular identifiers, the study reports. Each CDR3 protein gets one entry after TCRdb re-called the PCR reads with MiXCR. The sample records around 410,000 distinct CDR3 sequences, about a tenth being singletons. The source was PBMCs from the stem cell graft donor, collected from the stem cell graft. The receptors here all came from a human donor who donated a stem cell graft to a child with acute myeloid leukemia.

Written as DNA, the CDR3 is TGTGCCAGCAGTTTACTCTCTAGCGGGCGGACTCAAGAGACCCAGTACTTC. Translated: CASSLLSSGRTQETQYF. This chain connects TRBV27 to TRBJ2-5; TRBD2 matches at 8 bases. Trimming at V came to 2 bases and at J to 2 bases, leaving 10 bases not matched to a gene. The CDR3 covers 17 residues. Germline V gives CDR1 MNHEY, CDR2 SMNVEV (reference sequence).

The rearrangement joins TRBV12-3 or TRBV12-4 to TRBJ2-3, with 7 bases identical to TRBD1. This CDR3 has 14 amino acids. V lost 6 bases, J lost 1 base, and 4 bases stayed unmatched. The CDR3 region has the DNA TGTGCCAGCAGCAACAGGGGTCGCACAGATACGCAGTATTTT. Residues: CASSNRGRTDTQYF.

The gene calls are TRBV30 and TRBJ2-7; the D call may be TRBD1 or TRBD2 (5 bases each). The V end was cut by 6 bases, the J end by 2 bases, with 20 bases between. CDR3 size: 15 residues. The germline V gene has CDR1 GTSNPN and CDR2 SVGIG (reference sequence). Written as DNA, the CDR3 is TGTGCCTGTTCCCCGGGACCGACTTCAACCTACGAGCAGTACTTC. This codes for CACSPGPTSTYEQYF.

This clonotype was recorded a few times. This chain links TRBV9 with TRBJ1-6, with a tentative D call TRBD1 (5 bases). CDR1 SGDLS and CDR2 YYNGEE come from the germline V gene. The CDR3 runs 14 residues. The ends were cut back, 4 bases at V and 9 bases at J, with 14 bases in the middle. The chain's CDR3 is CASSTGTPASPLHF. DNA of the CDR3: TGTGCCAGCAGCACCGGGACCCCTGCTTCACCCCTCCACTTT.

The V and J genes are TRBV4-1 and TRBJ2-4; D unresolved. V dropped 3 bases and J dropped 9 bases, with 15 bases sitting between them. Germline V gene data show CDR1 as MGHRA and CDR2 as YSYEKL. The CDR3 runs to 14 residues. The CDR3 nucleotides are TGCGCCAGCAGCCAGGAAGTCGTCAAGCGCATTCAGTACTTC. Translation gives CASSQEVVKRIQYF.

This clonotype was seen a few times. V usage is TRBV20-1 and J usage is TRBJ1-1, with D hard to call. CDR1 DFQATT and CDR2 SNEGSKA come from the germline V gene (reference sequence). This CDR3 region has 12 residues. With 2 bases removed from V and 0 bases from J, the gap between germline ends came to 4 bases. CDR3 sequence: CSARPMNTEAFF. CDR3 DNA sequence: TGCAGTGCTAGACCCATGAACACTGAAGCTTTCTTT.

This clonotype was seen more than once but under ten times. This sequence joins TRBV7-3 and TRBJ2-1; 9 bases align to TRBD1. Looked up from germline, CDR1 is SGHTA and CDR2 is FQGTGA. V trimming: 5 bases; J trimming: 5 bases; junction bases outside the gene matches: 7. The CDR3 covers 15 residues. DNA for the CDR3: TGTGCCAGCAGCCTCACAGGGGGCTACGACAATGAGCAGTTCTTC. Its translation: CASSLTGGYDNEQFF.

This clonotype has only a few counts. The CDR3 region has the DNA TGTGCCAGCAGTTTCATCAGAAACATTCAGTACTTC. Translating gives CASSFIRNIQYF. The rearrangement joins TRBV28 to TRBJ2-4; D gene ambiguous. Germline V gives CDR1 MDHEN, CDR2 SYDVKM. The V end was cut by 3 bases, the J end by 6 bases, with 6 bases between. The CDR3 is made up of 12 amino acids.

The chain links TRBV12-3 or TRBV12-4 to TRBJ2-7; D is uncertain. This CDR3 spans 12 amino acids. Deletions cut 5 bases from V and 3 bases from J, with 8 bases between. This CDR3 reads CASSPNFYEQYF. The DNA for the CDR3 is TGTGCCAGCAGTCCAAACTTCTACGAGCAGTACTTC.